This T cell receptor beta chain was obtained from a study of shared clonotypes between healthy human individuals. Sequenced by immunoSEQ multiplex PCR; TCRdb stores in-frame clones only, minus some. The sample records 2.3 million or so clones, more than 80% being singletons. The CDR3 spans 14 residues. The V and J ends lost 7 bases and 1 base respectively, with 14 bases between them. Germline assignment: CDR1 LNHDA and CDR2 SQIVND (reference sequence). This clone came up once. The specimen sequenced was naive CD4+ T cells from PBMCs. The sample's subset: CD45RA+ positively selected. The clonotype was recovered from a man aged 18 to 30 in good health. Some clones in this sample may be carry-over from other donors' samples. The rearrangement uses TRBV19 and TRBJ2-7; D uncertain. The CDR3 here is CASKLGRASYEQYF. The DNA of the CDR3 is TGTGCCAGTAAACTTGGACGCGCATCCTACGAGCAGTACTTC.